This is a list of T cell receptor beta chains from one sample in a study of blood T cell repertoires in COVID-19. TCRdb keeps only in-frame clones here, not all; method: immunoSEQ multiplex PCR. The profile shows about 21,000 clones, roughly 93% of them singletons. The specimen was peripheral blood. The receptors come from a woman aged 45 to 65 with active COVID-19. CDR3s include the opening cysteine and the closing phenylalanine or tryptophan.

12 | TRBV28 | CASSFPGTGYTF
14 | TRBV5-6 | CASSFDRLSYEQYF
16 | TRBV10-3 | CAILEPSAGASYEQYF
17 | TRBV11-3 | CAREEGDWDRVDGEQYF
15 | TRBV4-2 | CASSQDVTGGYEQYF
15 | TRBV19 | CASSADRGRIGELFF
12 | TRBV6-1 | CASSDRGGEAFF
16 | TRBV11-2 | CASSLRRGRTNTEAFF
15 | TRBV4-1 | CASSREGGGNQPQHF
14 | TRBV10-3 | CAISESGGAREQYF
15 | TRBV5-4 | CASSLEGLAQETQYF
14 | TRBV7-2 | CASSFWGRAGELFF
13 | TRBV14 | CASSQANFDEQFF
15 | TRBV9 | CASSGTGNSYNEQFF
15 | TRBV28 | CASSDWTGISVEQYF
13 | TRBV7-9 | CASSQTGTYEQYF
18 | TRBV7-3 | CASSLGTSGRFSYNEQFF
14 | TRBV11-2 | CASSPGGGTGELFF
10 | TRBV29-1 | CSVELDGYTF
15 | TRBV7-2 | CASSLVRDRIDTQYF
13 | TRBV19 | CASSTGRQDTQYF
15 | TRBV5-1 | CASSPLGAAGNTIYF
16 | TRBV4-2 | CASSQKAGGPGNEQFF
15 | TRBV28 | CASGWGDSSSYEQYF
13 | TRBV5-1 | CASSPTVGGEAFF
15 | TRBV5-6 | CASSLRSSSYNEQFF
13 | TRBV27 | CARTGQRNQPQHF
15 | TRBV5-6 | CASSPKGTYNSPLHF
14 | TRBV29-1 | CSVEATGPSYEQYF
15 | TRBV3-1/TRBV3-2 | CASSQSAGSGETQYF
16 | TRBV5-6 | CASSLTGTGHNQPQHF
17 | TRBV18 | CASSLSPGLAGVGEQFF
15 | TRBV15 | CATSRDGSPTDTQYF
14 | TRBV2 | CASSEVTGFFGYTF
16 | TRBV27 | CASSLARARSYNEQFF
14 | TRBV27 | CASSLTGLPYEQYF